The sequence of this T cell receptor beta chain was determined in a study of chemoradiotherapy in HPV16-positive cancers. For the study at large: Candidate HPV-specific T-cell clones and common TCR motifs came from functional assays in a couple of HPV16-positive patients.

Study-wide results and caveats: Candidate HPV-specific clones and E7-related TCR motifs grew in tumor during treatment. In HPV16-positive patients, HPV-responsive T-cell expansion tracked better recurrence-free survival.

By sample fraction, this clone is medium-sized. Its antigen remains unknown. TCRdb's copy holds only in-frame clones and misses some; the assay was immunoSEQ multiplex PCR. The sample consists of approximately 50,000 clones, roughly 90% of them appearing once. The germline CDR1 and CDR2 sequences are SGHNT and YENEEA. The CDR3 runs to 15 residues. Germline trimming cut 1 base from V and 4 bases from J; bases unmatched to any gene: 5. Repeated repertoire sampling spanned the course of chemoradiotherapy. This chain links TRBV11-3 with TRBJ2-5; 8 positions match TRBD2. This clonotype originated in a human donor with HPV-associated anogenital cancer. The material sequenced was blood, taken from a patient who underwent chemoradiotherapy. CDR3 nucleotide sequence: TGTGCCAGCAGCTTAGGCCTAGCGGGCGGAGAGACCCAGTACTTC. Amino acid sequence: CASSLGLAGGETQYF.